This T cell receptor beta chain was recovered during a study of Ad26.COV2.S vaccination and SARS-CoV-2 variants. Points from the study as a whole: Vaccinees displayed broader spike-specific TCR repertoires than placebo recipients.

V lost 8 bases to trimming and J lost 4 bases; unmatched junction nucleotides: 6. The CDR3 spans 14 residues. Germline V CDR1 and CDR2: SEHNR, FQNEAQ (reference sequence). As to this clone: The antigen remains undetermined.

Some clones are missing from TCRdb's copy, which holds only in-frame ones; the method was immunoSEQ multiplex PCR. The data show about 350,000 clones, with more than 85% seen just once and under 6% held by the top ten. This sample's treatment: approximately 18 received Ad26.COV2.S at low or high dose, single or two shots; roughly five received placebo; per-sample allocation not given. After the first vaccine or placebo injection, samples were drawn on day 63. Ad26.COV2.S expressed prefusion-stabilized spike from the original Wuhan strain. The chain recombines TRBV7-9 with TRBJ2-2, with TRBD1 identical over 8 bases. The TCR originated in a person between 18 and 59 years old who received the Ad26.COV2.S COVID-19 vaccine or a placebo. This material consisted of peripheral blood, taken in a trial of Ad26.COV2.S vaccine versus placebo. CDR3 amino acids: CASYGQGLTGELFF. CDR3 DNA sequence: TGTGCCAGCTACGGACAGGGACTCACCGGGGAGCTGTTTTTT.